The 8 T cell receptor beta chains reported below all come from one sample, sequenced in a study of response to subunit inactivated influenza vaccine. MiXCR, applied by TCRdb to the RT-PCR reads, yields one record per CDR3 protein. The table lists about 500,000 distinct CDR3 sequences, approximately 17% of them singletons. The sample in question was CD4+ T cells sorted from PBMCs, obtained approximately 25 months after vaccination. These receptors were collected from a man aged 50 to 69 who received an inactivated influenza vaccine.

This chain uses TRBV20-1 with TRBJ1-5; the match to TRBD1 covers 9 bases. CDR1 is DFQATT, CDR2 SNEGSKA, per germline (reference sequence). This CDR3 is built from 16 residues. CDR3: CSAPGQGMVGNQPQHF. As DNA, the CDR3 is TGCAGCGCCCCCGGACAGGGGATGGTTGGTAATCAGCCCCAGCATTTT.

CDR3 nucleotides: TGTGCCAGTAGGGGGAGAGATAGCAATCAGCCCCAGCATTTT. Its protein product is CASRGRDSNQPQHF. The rearrangement uses TRBV19 and TRBJ1-5; D not certain. Per germline, CDR1 LNHDA and CDR2 SQIVND (reference sequence). V was clipped by 6 bases and J by 0 bases, with 9 bases between them. The CDR3 sequence is 14 residues long.

This clonotype was recorded a few times. The CDR3 region is CASSVQGGSYNEQFF. Here the CDR3 DNA reads TGTGCCAGCAGCGTGCAGGGGGGGTCCTACAATGAGCAGTTCTTC. The chain couples TRBV7-2 to TRBJ2-1; D tentatively reads TRBD1 or TRBD2 (7 bases each). V shed 5 bases and J shed 1 base, with 12 bases lying between them. Per the germline V gene, CDR1 is SGHTA and CDR2 is FQGNSA. The CDR3 runs to 15 residues.

This clonotype was detected ten times or more. The CDR3 coding sequence is TGTGCCATCATGGAGAGGGAGGATCAGCCCCAGCATTTT. Translation gives CAIMEREDQPQHF. V usage is TRBV10-3 and J usage is TRBJ1-5, with D hard to call. The CDR3 is 13 amino acids. Germline CDR1 ENHRY, CDR2 SYGVKD. Trimming left V 7 bases short and J 5 bases short, with 12 bases between.

This clonotype was detected only a few times. This chain links TRBV4-3 with TRBJ2-2, with D perhaps assigned TRBD1 or TRBD2 (5 bases each). This CDR3 comprises 16 residues. V was trimmed by 1 base and J by 13 bases, leaving 22 bases between them. CDR1 LGHNA and CDR2 YSLEER come from the germline V gene. The CDR3 region has the DNA TGCGCCAGCAGCCAAGGGAGTGGGTCGGGGCTGGGTCGGCTGTTTTTT. This translates into CASSQGSGSGLGRLFF.

This clonotype was counted between two and nine times. This chain links TRBV7-2 with TRBJ2-7; D is uncertain. CDR1 and CDR2 from the germline V gene are SGHTA and FQGNSA. The V end was cut by 3 bases, the J end by 2 bases, with 8 bases between. The CDR3 loop spans 13 amino acids. CDR3 protein: CASSFQITYEQYF. The CDR3 DNA is TGTGCCAGCAGCTTTCAGATTACCTACGAGCAGTACTTC.

The chain has TRBV20-1 and TRBJ2-3, with TRBD1 matching over 8 bases. V lost 5 bases to trimming and J lost 6 bases; unmatched junction nucleotides: 28. The CDR3 contains 20 residues. Germline CDR1 is DFQATT and CDR2 is SNEGSKA (reference sequence). This CDR3 is CSAYPWTGRRTRANRDTQYF. The CDR3, as DNA: TGCAGTGCTTACCCCTGGACAGGGCGACGTACCAGGGCGAACCGGGATACGCAGTATTTT.

The chain has TRBV25-1 and TRBJ2-5, with a tentative D call TRBD1 (6 bases). Germline-derived CDR1 and CDR2 are MGHDK and SYGVNS. This CDR3 is built from 14 residues. Trimming stripped 3 bases from V and 2 bases from J, with 10 bases between. The CDR3 spells CASSEHREQETQYF. The CDR3 region has the DNA TGTGCCAGCAGTGAGCACAGGGAGCAAGAGACCCAGTACTTC. The full variable domain, rest sourced from reference TRBV25-1 and TRBJ2-5, is EADIYQTPRYLVIGTGKKITLECSQTMGHDKMYWYQQDPGMELHLIHYSYGVNSTEKGDLSSESTVSRIRTEHFPLTLESARPSHTSQYLCASSEHREQETQYFGPGTRLLVL.